This T cell receptor (beta chain) was observed in a study of blood T cell repertoires in COVID-19. Study-wide context: Samples came from the United States, Italy and Spain, spanning acute and convalescent COVID-19. The analysed material was cDNA or gDNA that came from T cells, B-cell-depleted T cells, or PBMCs.

Produced via immunoSEQ multiplex PCR; TCRdb's table is partial and in-frame only. The table has roughly 410,000 clones, about 90% seen once. Sequencing input: peripheral blood. The TCR comes from a woman aged 55-69 years with COVID-19, enrolled during active disease.

For the CDR3, the DNA is TGTGCCAGCAGCCCGGGGGGATTAACTGAAGCTTTCTTT. This sequence encodes CASSPGGLTEAFF. The chain couples TRBV3-1 (or the pseudogene TRBV3-2) to TRBJ1-1; possible D gene TRBD1, 5 bases. CDR1 is LGHDT and CDR2 is YNNKEL in the germline V gene (reference sequence). The V end was cut by 4 bases, the J end by 5 bases, with 11 bases between. This CDR3 has 13 residues.